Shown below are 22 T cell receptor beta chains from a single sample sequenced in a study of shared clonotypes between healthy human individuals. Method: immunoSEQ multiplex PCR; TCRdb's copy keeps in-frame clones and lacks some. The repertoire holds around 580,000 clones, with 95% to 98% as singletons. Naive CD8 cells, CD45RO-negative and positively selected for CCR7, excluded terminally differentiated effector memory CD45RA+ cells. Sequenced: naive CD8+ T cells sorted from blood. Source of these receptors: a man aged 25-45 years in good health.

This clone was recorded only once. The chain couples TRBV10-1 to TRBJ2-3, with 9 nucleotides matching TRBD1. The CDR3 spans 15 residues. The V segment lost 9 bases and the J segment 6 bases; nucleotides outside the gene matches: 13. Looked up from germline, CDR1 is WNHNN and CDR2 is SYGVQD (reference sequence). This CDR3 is CASRQTGGAKDTQYF. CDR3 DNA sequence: TGCGCCAGTCGGCAAACAGGGGGCGCGAAGGATACGCAGTATTTT.

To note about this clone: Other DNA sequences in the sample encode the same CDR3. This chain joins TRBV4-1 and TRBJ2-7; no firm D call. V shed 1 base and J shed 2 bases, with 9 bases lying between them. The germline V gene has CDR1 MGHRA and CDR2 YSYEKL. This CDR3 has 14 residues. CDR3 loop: CASSQVGSTYEQYF. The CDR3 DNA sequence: TGCGCCAGCAGCCAAGTTGGGTCGACCTACGAGCAGTACTTC.

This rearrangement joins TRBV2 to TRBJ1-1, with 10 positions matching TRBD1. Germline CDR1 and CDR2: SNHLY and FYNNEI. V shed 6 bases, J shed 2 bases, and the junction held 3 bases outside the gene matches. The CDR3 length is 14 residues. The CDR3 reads CASSGTGANTEAFF. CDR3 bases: TGTGCCAGCAGCGGGACAGGGGCAAACACTGAAGCTTTCTTT.

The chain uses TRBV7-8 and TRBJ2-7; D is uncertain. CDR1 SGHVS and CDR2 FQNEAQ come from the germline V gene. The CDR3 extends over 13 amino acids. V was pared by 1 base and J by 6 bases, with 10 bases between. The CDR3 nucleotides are TGTGCCAGCAGCTTAGTTTCGGCCTCCGAGCAGTACTTC. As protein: CASSLVSASEQYF.

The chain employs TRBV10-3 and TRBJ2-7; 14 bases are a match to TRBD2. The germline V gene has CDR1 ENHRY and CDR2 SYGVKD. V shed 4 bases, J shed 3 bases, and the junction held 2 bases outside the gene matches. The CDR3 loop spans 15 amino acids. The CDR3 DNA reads TGTGCCATCAGTGGGGGACTAGCGGGAGACTACGAGCAGTACTTC. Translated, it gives CAISGGLAGDYEQYF.

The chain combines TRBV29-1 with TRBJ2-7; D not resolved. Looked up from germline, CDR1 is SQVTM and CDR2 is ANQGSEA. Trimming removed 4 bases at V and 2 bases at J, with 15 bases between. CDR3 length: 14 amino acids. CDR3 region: CSVVLAHSPYEQYF. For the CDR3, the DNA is TGCAGCGTTGTTCTTGCGCACAGCCCCTACGAGCAGTACTTC.

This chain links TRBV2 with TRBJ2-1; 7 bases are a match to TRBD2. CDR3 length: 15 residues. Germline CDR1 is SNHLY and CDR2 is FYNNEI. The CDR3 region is CAHLGRELQNNEQFF. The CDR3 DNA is TGTGCTCACCTTGGGCGGGAGCTACAAAACAATGAGCAGTTCTTC.

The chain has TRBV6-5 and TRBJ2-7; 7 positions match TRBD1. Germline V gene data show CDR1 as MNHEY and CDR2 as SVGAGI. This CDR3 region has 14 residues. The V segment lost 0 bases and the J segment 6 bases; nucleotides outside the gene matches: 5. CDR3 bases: TGTGCCAGCAGTTACTCTCCAGGGGGTAGCGAGCAGTACTTC. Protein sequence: CASSYSPGGSEQYF.

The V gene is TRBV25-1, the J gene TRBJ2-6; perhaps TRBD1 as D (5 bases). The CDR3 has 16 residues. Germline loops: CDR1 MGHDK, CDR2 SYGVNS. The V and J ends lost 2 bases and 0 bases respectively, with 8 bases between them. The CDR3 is CASSERTGSGANVLTF. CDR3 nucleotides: TGTGCCAGCAGTGAACGAACAGGCTCTGGGGCCAACGTCCTGACTTTC.

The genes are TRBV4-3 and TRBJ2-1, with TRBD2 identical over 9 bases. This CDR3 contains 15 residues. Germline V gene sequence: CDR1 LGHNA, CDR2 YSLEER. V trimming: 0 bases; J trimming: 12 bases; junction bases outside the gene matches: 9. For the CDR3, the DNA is TGCGCCAGCAGCCAAGAGCCAAAGGGACTAGCTCGGCAGTTCTTC. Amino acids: CASSQEPKGLARQFF.

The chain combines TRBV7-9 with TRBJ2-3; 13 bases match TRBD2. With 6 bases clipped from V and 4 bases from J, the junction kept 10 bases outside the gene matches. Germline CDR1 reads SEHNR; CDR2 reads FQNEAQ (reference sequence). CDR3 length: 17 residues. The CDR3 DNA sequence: TGTGCCAGCAGACCCGGGACTAGCGGGAAACCAGCAGATACGCAGTATTTT. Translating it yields CASRPGTSGKPADTQYF. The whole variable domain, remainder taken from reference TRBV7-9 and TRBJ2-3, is DTGVSQNPRHKITKRGQNVTFRCDPISEHNRLYWYRQTLGQGPEFLTYFQNEAQLEKSRLLSDRFSAERPKGSFSTLEIQRTEQGDSAMYLCASRPGTSGKPADTQYFGPGTRLTVL.

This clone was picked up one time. CDR3 amino acids: CASSSGSGRESEQYF. Here the CDR3 DNA reads TGTGCCAGCAGCTCGGGTAGCGGGAGGGAAAGCGAGCAGTACTTC. This sequence joins TRBV11-2 and TRBJ2-7, with 11 positions matching TRBD2. CDR3 size: 15 residues. Losses at the gene ends were 4 bases for V and 6 bases for J; bases not matched to a gene: 8. Germline loops: CDR1 SGHAT, CDR2 FQNNGV.

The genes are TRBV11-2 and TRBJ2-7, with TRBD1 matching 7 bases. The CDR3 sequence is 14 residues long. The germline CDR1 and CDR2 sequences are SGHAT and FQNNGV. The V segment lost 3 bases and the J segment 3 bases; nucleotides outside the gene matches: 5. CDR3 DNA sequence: TGTGCCAGCAGCTTCCAGGGGGTACTCTACGAGCAGTACTTC. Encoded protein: CASSFQGVLYEQYF.

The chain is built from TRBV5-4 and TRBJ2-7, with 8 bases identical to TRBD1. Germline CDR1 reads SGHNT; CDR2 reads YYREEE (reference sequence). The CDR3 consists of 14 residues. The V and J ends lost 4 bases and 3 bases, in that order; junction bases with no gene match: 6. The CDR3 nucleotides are TGTGCCAGCAGCCCAGGACAGGGTAACTACGAGCAGTACTTC. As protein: CASSPGQGNYEQYF.

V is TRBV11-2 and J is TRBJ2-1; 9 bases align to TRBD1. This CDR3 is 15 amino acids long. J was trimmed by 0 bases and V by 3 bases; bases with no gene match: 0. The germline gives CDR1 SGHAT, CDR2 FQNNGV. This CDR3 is CASSLTGGSYNEQFF. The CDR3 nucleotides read TGTGCCAGCAGCTTGACAGGGGGCTCCTACAATGAGCAGTTCTTC.

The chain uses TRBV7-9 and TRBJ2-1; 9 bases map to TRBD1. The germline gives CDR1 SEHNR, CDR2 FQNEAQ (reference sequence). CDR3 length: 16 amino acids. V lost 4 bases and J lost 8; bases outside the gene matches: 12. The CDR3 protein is CASSSNRDRVGHEQFF. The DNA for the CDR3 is TGTGCCAGCAGCTCGAACCGGGACAGGGTTGGGCATGAGCAGTTCTTC.

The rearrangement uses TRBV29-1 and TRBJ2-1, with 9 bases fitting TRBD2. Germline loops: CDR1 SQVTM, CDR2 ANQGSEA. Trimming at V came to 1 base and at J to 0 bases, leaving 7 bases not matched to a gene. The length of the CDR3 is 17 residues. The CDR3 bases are TGCAGCGTTGAAGGGATGGCTAGCGGGACCTCCTACAATGAGCAGTTCTTC. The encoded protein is CSVEGMASGTSYNEQFF.

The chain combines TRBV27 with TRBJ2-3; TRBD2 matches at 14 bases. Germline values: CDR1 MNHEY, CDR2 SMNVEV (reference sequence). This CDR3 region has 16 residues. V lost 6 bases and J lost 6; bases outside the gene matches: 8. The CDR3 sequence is CASSLPGLAGVDTQYF. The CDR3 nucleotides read TGTGCCAGCAGCCTACCGGGACTAGCGGGAGTTGATACGCAGTATTTT.

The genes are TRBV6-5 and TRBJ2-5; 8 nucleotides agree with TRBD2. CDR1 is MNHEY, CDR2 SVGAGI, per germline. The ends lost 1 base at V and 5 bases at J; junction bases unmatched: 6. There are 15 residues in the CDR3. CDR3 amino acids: CASSYLSGSRETQYF. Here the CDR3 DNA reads TGTGCCAGCAGTTACTTAAGCGGGAGTAGGGAGACCCAGTACTTC.

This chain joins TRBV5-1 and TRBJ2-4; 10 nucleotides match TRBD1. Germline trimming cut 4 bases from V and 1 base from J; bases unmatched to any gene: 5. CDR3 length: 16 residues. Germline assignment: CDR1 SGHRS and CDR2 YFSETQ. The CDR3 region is CASSPEGQGAKNIQYF. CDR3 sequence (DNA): TGCGCCAGCAGCCCCGAGGGACAGGGGGCCAAAAACATTCAGTACTTC.

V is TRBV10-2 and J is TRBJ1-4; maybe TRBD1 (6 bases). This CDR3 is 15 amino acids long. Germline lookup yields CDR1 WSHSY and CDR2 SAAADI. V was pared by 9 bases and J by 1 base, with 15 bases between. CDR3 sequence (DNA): TGCGCCAGTAGGGGGGGTCCCGGAACTAATGAAAAACTGTTTTTT. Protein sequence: CASRGGPGTNEKLFF.

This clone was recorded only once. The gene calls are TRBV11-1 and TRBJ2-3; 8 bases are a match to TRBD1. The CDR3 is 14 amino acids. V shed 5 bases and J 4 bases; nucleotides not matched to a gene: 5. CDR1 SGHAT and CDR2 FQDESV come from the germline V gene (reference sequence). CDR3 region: CASSTWDRPDTQYF. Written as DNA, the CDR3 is TGTGCCAGCAGCACCTGGGACAGGCCAGATACGCAGTATTTT. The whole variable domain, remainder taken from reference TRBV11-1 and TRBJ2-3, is EAEVAQSPRYKITEKSQAVAFWCDPISGHATLYWYRQILGQGPELLVQFQDESVVDDSQLPKDRFSAERLKGVDSTLKIQPAELGDSAMYLCASSTWDRPDTQYFGPGTRLTVL.